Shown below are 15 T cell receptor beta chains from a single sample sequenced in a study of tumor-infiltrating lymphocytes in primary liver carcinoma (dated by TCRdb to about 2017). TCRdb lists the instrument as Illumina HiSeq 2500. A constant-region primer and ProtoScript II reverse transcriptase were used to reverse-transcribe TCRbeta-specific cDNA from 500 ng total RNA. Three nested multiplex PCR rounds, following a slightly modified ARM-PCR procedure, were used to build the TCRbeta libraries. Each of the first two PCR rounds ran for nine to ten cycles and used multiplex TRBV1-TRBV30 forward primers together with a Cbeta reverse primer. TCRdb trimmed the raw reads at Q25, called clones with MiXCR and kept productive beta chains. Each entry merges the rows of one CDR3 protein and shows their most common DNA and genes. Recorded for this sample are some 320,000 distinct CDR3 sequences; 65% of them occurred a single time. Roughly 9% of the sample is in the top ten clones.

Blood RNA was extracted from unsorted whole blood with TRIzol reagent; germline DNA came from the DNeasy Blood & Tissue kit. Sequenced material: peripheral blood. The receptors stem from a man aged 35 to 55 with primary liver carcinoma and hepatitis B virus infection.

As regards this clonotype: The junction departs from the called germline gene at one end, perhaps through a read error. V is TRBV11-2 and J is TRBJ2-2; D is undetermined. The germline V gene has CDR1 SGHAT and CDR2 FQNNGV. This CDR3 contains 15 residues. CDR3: CVSNLDRGNTGELFF. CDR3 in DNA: TGTGTCAGCAACTTAGATCGAGGAAACACCGGGGAGCTGTTTTTT.

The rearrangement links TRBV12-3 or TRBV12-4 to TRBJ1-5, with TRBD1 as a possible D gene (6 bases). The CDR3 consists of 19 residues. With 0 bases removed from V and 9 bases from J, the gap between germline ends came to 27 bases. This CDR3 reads CASSLALSEGGGAYRPQHF. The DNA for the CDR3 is TGTGCCAGCAGTTTAGCGCTAAGCGAGGGAGGGGGGGCGTATCGGCCCCAGCATTTT.

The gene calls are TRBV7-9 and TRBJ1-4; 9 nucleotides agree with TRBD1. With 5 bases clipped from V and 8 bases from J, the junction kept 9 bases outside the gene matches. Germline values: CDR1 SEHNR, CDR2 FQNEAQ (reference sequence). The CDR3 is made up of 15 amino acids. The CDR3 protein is CASSPFRDREEKLFF. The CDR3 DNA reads TGTGCCAGCAGCCCATTCCGGGACAGGGAGGAAAAACTGTTTTTT.

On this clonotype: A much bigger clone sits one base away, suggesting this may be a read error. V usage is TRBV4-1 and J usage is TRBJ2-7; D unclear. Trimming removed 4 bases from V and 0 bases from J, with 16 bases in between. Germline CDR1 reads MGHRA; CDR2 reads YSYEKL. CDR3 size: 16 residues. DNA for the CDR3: TGCGCCAGCAGCCCAGACGGCCGGTCGAGCTCCTACGAGCAGTACTTC. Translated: CASSPDGRSSSYEQYF.

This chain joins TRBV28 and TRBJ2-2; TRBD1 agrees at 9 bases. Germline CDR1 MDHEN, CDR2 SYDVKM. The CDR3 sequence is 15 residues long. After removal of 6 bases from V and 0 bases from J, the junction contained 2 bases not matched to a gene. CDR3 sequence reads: CASRGQGANTGELFF. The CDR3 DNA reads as TGTGCCAGCAGGGGACAGGGCGCGAACACCGGGGAGCTGTTTTTT.

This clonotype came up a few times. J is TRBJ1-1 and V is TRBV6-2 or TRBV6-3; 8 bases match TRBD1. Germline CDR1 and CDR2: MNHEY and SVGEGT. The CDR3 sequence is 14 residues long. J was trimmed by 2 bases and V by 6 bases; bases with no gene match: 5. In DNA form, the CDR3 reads TGTGCCAGCAGCAAGGGACAGGCCAACACTGAAGCTTTCTTT. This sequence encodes CASSKGQANTEAFF.

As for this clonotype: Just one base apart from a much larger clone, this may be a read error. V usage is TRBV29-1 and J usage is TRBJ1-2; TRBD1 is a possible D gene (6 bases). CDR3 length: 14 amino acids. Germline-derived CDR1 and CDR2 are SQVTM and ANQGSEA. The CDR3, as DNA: TGCAGCGTTGGGAGGGGGGATTCTAACTATGGCCACACCTTC. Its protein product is CSVGRGDSNYGHTF.

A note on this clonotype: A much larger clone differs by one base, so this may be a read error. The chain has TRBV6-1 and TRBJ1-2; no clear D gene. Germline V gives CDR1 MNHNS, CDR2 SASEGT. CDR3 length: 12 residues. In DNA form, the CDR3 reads TGTGTCAGCACGAGGGAGGGCTATGGCTACACCTTC. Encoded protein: CVSTREGYGYTF.

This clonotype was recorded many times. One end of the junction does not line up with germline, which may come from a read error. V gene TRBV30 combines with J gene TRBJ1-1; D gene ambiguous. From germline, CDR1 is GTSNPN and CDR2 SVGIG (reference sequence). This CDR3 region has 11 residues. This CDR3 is CARSSGNRAFF. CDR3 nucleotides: TGTGCCAGGAGTTCGGGCAATAGGGCTTTCTTT.

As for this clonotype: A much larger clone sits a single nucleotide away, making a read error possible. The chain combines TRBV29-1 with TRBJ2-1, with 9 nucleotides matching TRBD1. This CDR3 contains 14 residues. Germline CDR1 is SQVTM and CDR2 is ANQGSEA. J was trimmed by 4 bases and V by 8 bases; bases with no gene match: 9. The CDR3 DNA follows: TGCAGCATCACCCGGGACAGGGCGTACAATGAGCAGTTCTTC. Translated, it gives CSITRDRAYNEQFF.

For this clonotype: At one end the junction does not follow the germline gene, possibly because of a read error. CDR3 DNA: TGTGTCAGCAGTGAGGGACCGACTAGCGAAAAACTGTTTTTT. It codes for CVSSEGPTSEKLFF. The chain couples TRBV28 to TRBJ1-4; TRBD1 is a possible D gene (5 bases). This CDR3 comprises 14 residues. Germline CDR1 MDHEN, CDR2 SYDVKM.

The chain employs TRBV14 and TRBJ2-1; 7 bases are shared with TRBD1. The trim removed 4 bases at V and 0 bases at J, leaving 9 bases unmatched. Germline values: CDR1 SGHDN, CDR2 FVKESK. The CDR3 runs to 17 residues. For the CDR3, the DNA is TGTGCCAGCAGCCCTAACAGGGGTCTCCTCTCCTACAATGAGCAGTTCTTC. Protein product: CASSPNRGLLSYNEQFF.

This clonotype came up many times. The CDR3 DNA follows: TGTGCCAGCAGCTTCGCAGGGGCGGGAGGTCTTAATGAGCAGTTCTTC. Amino acids: CASSFAGAGGLNEQFF. The chain combines TRBV11-2 with TRBJ2-1, with 8 bases identical to TRBD2. V was clipped by 3 bases and J by 7 bases; unmatched bases: 11. Per the germline V gene, CDR1 is SGHAT and CDR2 is FQNNGV. The CDR3 covers 16 residues.

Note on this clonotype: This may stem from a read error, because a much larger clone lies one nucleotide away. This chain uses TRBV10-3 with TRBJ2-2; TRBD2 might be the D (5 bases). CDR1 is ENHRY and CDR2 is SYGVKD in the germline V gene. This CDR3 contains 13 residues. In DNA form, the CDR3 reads TGTGTCATCACTACGGACGGGGCCGGGGAGCTGTTTTTT. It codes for CVITTDGAGELFF.

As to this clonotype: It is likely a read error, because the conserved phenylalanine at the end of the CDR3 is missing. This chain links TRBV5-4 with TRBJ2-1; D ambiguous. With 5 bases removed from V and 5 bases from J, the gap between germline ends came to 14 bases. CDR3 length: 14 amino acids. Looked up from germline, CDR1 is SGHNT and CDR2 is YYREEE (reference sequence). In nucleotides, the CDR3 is TGTGCCAGCAGTTCTTGGGGATTAGACAATGAGCAGTTCCTC. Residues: CASSSWGLDNEQFL.